This T cell receptor (beta chain) was documented in a study of vaccination and CD4 T cells after COVID-19. This clonotype turned up a few times. Its antigen is not known. Once obtained from cultured CD4+ T cells, the DNA was sequenced using the Oncomine TCR Beta short-read assay. TCRdb reanalysed the PCR reads using MiXCR and keeps one entry per CDR3 protein. This sample has roughly 10,000 distinct CDR3 sequences, with 69% found just once. Treatment: roughly 11-day PBMC culture with coronavirus spike peptide pools or control peptides (ViraFEST assay). ViraFEST used peptide pools to expand antigen-specific T cells before TCR sequencing. This receptor was identified in a human donor who had recovered from COVID-19. Sequenced sample: CD4+ T cells from blood, cultured in vitro.

The DNA for the CDR3 is TGCAGTGCTGGGGACAGGGCGAACTCTGGAAACACCATATATTTT. This gives the protein CSAGDRANSGNTIYF. This sequence joins TRBV20-1 and TRBJ1-3; 9 bases match TRBD1. J was trimmed by 0 bases and V by 5 bases; bases with no gene match: 5. Germline V CDR1 and CDR2: DFQATT, SNEGSKA (reference sequence). The CDR3 runs to 15 residues.